The clone carrying this T cell receptor (beta chain) appeared a few times. The sample belongs to a study of T cells in Graves' hyperthyroidism and ophthalmopathy. RNA transcripts provided the source from which TCR beta CDR3 regions were amplified. The study used the HTBI primer set for a first-round RT-PCR of the TCR CDR3. TCRdb reprocessed the multiplex PCR reads via MiXCR and lists one record per CDR3 protein. The profile covers roughly 520,000 distinct CDR3 sequences, with around a quarter appearing a single time and about 11% taken by the ten largest. V lost 6 bases and J 3 bases, leaving 6 bases between the germline ends. Germline CDR1 is ENHRY and CDR2 is SYGVKD. CDR3 length equals 11 residues. The diagnostic basis comprised clinical symptoms, serum thyroxine and TRAb, thyroid ultrasound and orbital computed tomography. Fresh peripheral blood, around 10 ml, yielded the PBMCs.

This TCR was sampled from a woman aged 25 to 39 with Graves' ophthalmopathy. Sequencing was performed on blood. This chain joins TRBV10-3 and TRBJ2-7; D not resolved. CDR3 DNA: TGTGCCATCAGAGAGAGCTACGAGCAGTACTTC. Translated: CAIRESYEQYF.